This T cell receptor (beta chain) was sequenced for a study of blood T cell repertoires in COVID-19. Clones were sequenced by immunoSEQ multiplex PCR, and TCRdb holds only the in-frame ones, with some missing. The sample records 75,000 to 95,000 clones, more than 65% being singletons. The V gene's germline CDR1 is MNHNY and CDR2 SVGAGI (reference sequence). The CDR3 is 15 amino acids. J lost 3 bases, V lost 5 bases, and 6 bases had no gene match. This TCR came from a woman over 75 with active or convalescent COVID-19. The chain combines TRBV6-6 with TRBJ1-2; 10 bases agree with TRBD1. Sequences were obtained from peripheral blood. CDR3 loop: CASSLPGQGYYGYTF. The CDR3 DNA reads as TGTGCCAGCAGTCTACCGGGACAGGGGTACTATGGCTACACCTTC.